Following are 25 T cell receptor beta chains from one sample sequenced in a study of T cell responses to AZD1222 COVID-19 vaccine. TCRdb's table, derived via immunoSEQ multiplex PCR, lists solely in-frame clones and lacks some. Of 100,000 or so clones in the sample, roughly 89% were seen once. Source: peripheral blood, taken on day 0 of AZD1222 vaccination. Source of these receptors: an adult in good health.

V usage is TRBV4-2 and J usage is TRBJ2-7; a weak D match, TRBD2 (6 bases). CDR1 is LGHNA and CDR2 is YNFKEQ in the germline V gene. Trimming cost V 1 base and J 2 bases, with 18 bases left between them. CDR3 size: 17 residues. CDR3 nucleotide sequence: TGTGCCAGCAGCCAAGTAGGTGGAGGACTAACGACCTACGAGCAGTACTTC. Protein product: CASSQVGGGLTTYEQYF.

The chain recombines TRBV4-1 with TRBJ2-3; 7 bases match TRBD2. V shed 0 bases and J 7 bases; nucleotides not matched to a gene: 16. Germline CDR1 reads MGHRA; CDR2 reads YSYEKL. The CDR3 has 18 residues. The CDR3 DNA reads TGCGCCAGCAGCCAAGACCCCTTCGGCGGGGAGGGCAGATATACGCAGTATTTT. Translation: CASSQDPFGGEGRYTQYF.

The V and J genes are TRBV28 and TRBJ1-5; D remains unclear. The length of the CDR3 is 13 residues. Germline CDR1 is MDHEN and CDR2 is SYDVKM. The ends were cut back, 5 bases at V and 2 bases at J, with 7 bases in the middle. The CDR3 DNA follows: TGTGCCAGCAGTCCTGGGGGCAATCAGCCCCAGCATTTT. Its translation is CASSPGGNQPQHF.

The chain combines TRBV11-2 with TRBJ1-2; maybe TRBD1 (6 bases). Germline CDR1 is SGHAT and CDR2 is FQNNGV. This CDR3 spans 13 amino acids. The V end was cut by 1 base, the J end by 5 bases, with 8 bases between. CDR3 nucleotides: TGTGCCAGCAGCTTAGGAACAGGGTATGGCTACACCTTC. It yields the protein CASSLGTGYGYTF.

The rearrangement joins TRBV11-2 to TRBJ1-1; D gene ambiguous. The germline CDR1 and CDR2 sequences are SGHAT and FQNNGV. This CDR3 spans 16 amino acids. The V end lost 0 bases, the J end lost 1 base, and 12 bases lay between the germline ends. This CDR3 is CASSLDARGRNTEAFF. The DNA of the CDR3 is TGTGCCAGCAGCTTAGATGCGCGGGGAAGGAACACTGAAGCTTTCTTT.

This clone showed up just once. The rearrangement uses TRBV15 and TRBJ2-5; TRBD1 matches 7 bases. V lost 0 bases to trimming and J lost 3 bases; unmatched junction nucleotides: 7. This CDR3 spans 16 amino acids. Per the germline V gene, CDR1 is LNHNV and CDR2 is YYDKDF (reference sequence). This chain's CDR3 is CATSRDVGTGEETQYF. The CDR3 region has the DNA TGTGCCACCAGCAGAGATGTGGGCACAGGGGAAGAGACCCAGTACTTC.

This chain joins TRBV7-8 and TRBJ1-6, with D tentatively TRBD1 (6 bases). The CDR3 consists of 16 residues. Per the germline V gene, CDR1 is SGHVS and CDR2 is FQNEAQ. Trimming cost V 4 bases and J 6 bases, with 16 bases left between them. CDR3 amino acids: CASSSNRDRANSPLHF. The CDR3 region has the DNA TGTGCCAGCAGCTCGAACAGGGACCGGGCTAATTCACCCCTCCACTTT.

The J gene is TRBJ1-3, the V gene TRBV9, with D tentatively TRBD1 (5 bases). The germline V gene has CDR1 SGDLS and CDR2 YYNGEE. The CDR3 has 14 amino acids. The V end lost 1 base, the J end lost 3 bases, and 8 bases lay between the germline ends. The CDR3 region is CASSVHTGGNTIYF. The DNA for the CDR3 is TGTGCCAGCAGCGTACATACAGGTGGAAACACCATATATTTT.

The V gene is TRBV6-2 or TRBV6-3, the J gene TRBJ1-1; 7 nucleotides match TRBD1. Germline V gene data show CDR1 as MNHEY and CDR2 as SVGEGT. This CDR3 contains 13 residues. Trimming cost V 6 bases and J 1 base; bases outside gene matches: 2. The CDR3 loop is CASSRQGNTEAFF. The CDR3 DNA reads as TGTGCCAGCAGCCGACAGGGGAACACTGAAGCTTTCTTT.

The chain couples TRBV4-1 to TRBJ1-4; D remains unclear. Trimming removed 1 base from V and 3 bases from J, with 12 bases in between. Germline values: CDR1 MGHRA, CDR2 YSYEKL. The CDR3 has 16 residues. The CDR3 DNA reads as TGCGCCAGCAGCCAAGTATTTCGGGGAGCTAATGAAAAACTGTTTTTT. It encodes CASSQVFRGANEKLFF.

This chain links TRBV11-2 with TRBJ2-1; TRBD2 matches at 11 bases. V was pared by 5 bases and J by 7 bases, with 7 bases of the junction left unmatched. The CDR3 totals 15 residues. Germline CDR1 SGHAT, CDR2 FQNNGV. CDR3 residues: CASSKELAGANEQFF. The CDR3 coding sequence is TGTGCCAGCAGCAAAGAACTAGCGGGGGCAAATGAGCAGTTCTTC. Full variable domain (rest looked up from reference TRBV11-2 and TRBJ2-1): EAGVAQSPRYKIIEKRQSVAFWCNPISGHATLYWYQQILGQGPKLLIQFQNNGVVDDSQLPKDRFSAERLKGVDSTLKIQPAKLEDSAVYLCASSKELAGANEQFFGPGTRLTVL.

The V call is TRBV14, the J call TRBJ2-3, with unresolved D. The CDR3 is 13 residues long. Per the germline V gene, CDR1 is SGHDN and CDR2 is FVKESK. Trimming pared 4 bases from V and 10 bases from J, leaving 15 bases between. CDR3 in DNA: TGTGCCAGCAGCCCCTTGACCCCCCGCCCGCAGTATTTT. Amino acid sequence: CASSPLTPRPQYF.

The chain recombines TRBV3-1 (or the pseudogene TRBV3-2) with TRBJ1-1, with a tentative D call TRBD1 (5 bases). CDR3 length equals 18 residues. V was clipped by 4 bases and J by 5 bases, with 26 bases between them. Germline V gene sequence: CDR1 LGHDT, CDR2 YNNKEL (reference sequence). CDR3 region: CASSPASNVRGQGTEAFF. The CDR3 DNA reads TGTGCCAGCAGCCCGGCCTCGAACGTTAGGGGCCAGGGAACTGAAGCTTTCTTT.

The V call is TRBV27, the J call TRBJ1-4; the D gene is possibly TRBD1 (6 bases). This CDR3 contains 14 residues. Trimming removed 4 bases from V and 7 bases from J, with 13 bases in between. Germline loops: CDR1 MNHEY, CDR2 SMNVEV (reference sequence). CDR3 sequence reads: CASSSQGPVEKLFF. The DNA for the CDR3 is TGTGCCAGCAGTTCACAGGGACCGGTTGAAAAACTGTTTTTT. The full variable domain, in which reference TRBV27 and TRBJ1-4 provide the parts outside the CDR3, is EAQVTQNPRYLITVTGKKLTVTCSQNMNHEYMSWYRQDPGLGLRQIYYSMNVEVTDKGDVPEGYKVSRKEKRNFPLILESPSPNQTSLYFCASSSQGPVEKLFFGSGTQLSVL.

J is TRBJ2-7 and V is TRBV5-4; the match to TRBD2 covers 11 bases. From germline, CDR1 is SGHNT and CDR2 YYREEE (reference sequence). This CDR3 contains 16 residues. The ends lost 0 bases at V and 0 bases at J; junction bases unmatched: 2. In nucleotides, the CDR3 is TGTGCCAGCAGCTTGGTCCTAGCGGGGGGCTCCTACGAGCAGTACTTC. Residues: CASSLVLAGGSYEQYF.

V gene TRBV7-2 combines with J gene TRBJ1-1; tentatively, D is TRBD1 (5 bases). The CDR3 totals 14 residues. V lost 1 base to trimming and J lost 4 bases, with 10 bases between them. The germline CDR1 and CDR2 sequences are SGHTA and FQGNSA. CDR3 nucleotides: TGTGCCAGCAGCTTAGGTCGACAGTCCACTGAAGCTTTCTTT. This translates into CASSLGRQSTEAFF.

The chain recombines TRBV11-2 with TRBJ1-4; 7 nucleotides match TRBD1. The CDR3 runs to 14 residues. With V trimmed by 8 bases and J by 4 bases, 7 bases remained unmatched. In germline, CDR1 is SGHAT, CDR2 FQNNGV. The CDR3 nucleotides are TGTGCCAGCGGTAGGGGACAGCTTAATGAAAAACTGTTTTTT. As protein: CASGRGQLNEKLFF.

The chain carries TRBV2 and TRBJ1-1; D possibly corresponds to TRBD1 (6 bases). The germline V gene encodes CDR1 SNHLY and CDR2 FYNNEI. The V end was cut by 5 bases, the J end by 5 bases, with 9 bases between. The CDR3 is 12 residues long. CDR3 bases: TGTGCCAGCAGTTCACAGGGTACTGAAGCTTTCTTT. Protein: CASSSQGTEAFF.

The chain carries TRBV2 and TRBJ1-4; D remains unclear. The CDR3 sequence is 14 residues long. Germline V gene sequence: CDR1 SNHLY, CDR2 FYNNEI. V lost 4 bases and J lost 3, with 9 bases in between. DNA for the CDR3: TGTGCCAGCAGTGCGGAAGGTCCTAATGAAAAACTGTTTTTT. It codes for CASSAEGPNEKLFF.

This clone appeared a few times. DNA for the CDR3: TGTGCCAGCAGCCCGGGACCTCACAGGGGCAAGAACGAAAAACTGTTTTTT. Residues: CASSPGPHRGKNEKLFF. The gene calls are TRBV27 and TRBJ1-4; 7 positions agree with TRBD1. The V and J ends lost 6 bases and 8 bases, in that order; junction bases with no gene match: 18. The CDR3 contains 17 residues. Looked up from germline, CDR1 is MNHEY and CDR2 is SMNVEV (reference sequence).

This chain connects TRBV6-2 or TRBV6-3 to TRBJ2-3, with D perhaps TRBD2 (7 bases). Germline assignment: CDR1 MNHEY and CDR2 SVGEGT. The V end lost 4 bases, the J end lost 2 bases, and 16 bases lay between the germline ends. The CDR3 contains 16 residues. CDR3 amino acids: CASSWEGGGLTDTQYF. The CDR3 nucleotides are TGTGCCAGCAGTTGGGAGGGCGGGGGCCTCACAGATACGCAGTATTTT.

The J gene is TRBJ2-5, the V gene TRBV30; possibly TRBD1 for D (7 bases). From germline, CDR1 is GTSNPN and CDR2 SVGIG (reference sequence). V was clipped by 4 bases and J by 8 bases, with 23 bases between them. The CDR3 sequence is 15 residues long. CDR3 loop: CAWNYGTAEGRTQYF. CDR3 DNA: TGTGCCTGGAATTACGGGACAGCGGAGGGTCGAACCCAGTACTTC.

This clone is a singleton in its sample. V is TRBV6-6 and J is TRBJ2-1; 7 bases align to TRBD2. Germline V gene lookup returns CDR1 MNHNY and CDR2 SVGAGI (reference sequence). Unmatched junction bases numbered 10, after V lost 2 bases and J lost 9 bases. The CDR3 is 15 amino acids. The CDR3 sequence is CASSYTSVEGSEQFF. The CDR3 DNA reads TGTGCCAGCAGTTACACTAGCGTGGAGGGGAGTGAGCAGTTCTTC.

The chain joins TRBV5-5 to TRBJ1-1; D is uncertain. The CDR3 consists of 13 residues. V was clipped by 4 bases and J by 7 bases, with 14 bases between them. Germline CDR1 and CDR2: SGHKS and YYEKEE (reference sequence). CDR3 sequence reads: CASSVAQRNEAFF. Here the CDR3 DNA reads TGTGCCAGCAGCGTGGCCCAGAGGAATGAAGCTTTCTTT. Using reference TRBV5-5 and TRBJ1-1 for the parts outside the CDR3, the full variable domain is DAGVTQSPTHLIKTRGQQVTLRCSPISGHKSVSWYQQVLGQGPQFIFQYYEKEERGRGNFPDRFSARQFPNYSSELNVNALLLGDSALYLCASSVAQRNEAFFGQGTRLTVV.

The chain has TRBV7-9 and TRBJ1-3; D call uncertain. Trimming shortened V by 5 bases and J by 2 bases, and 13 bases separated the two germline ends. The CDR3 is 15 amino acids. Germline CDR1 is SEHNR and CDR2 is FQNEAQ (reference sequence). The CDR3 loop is CASSLIVLPGNTIYF. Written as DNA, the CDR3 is TGTGCCAGCAGCCTTATAGTTCTCCCTGGAAACACCATATATTTT.